The TCR beta chain described here comes from a study of T-cell memory formation after mild COVID-19. TCRdb processed the 5' RACE reads anew with MiXCR; each CDR3 protein has one entry. The table includes around 82,000 distinct CDR3 sequences, about 13% detected once. This sequence originates from a man younger than 30 who had mild COVID-19 (a few samples of this study predate the infection). Cell type and time point are not known. Sequencing input: PBMCs or a T cell subset sorted from them (not recorded which).

The CDR3: CASSQDRSDVKLFF. The DNA for the CDR3 is TGCGCCAGCAGCCAAGATCGATCCGACGTTAAACTGTTTTTT. J is TRBJ1-4 and V is TRBV4-3; D not certain. CDR3 length: 14 amino acids. The germline V and J ends were trimmed by 0 bases and 11 bases, with 13 bases remaining between them. Looked up from germline, CDR1 is LGHNA and CDR2 is YSLEER.